The 11 T cell receptor beta chains listed next were all sequenced from one sample in a study of T cells in Graves' hyperthyroidism and ophthalmopathy. Amplified regions were TCR beta CDR3 sequences from RNA transcripts. HTBI primers drove first-round RT-PCR of the TCR CDR3. TCRdb re-derived calls from the multiplex PCR reads in MiXCR, one entry per CDR3 protein. In the table there are hundreds of thousands of distinct CDR3 sequences, roughly 14% of which are singletons. The sequencing sample was made of blood. Source of these receptors: a woman aged 40 to 55 with Graves' ophthalmopathy.

This clonotype appeared a few times. This sequence joins TRBV20-1 and TRBJ2-7; D is uncertain. V gave up 4 bases and J gave up 5 bases, with 9 bases separating them. CDR1 is DFQATT, CDR2 SNEGSKA, per germline (reference sequence). CDR3 length: 11 amino acids. The DNA of the CDR3 is TGCAGTGCTATACCCCTCCACGAGCAGTACTTC. It translates to CSAIPLHEQYF.

In this sample, this clonotype turned up once. The chain links TRBV20-1 to TRBJ1-2; 8 bases agree with TRBD1. V was pared by 2 bases and J by 9 bases, with 14 bases of the junction left unmatched. The CDR3 runs 15 residues. CDR1 is DFQATT, CDR2 SNEGSKA, per germline (reference sequence). CDR3 sequence (DNA): TGCAGTGCTAGACCAGCTACAGGGGGTTTTAGTAGCTACACCTTC. Translated: CSARPATGGFSSYTF.

Worth noting for this clonotype: This sequence may be a read error, since a much larger clone differs from it by one base. This rearrangement joins TRBV28 to TRBJ2-4; no reliable D call. CDR1 MDHEN and CDR2 SYDVKM come from the germline V gene. V shed 5 bases and J shed 8 bases, with 7 bases lying between them. This CDR3 is 11 amino acids long. CDR3 in DNA: TGTGCCAGCAGTCCAGGCTACATTCAGTACTTC. Translation: CASSPGYIQYF.

This rearrangement joins TRBV28 to TRBJ1-2, with 11 positions matching TRBD1. The CDR3 consists of 14 residues. Looked up from germline, CDR1 is MDHEN and CDR2 is SYDVKM. With 6 bases clipped from V and 5 bases from J, the junction kept 5 bases outside the gene matches. CDR3 in amino acids: CASSYGTGGYGYTF. As DNA, the CDR3 is TGTGCCAGCAGCTACGGGACAGGGGGATATGGCTACACCTTC.

This clonotype was recorded at least ten times. The chain employs TRBV12-5 and TRBJ2-7, with no clear D. Trimming took off 5 bases at V and 3 bases at J, with 11 bases between the two ends. Looked up from germline, CDR1 is LGHNT and CDR2 is FRNRAP. The CDR3 has 13 residues. CDR3 loop: CASGLDTFYEQYF. CDR3 DNA sequence: TGTGCTAGTGGTCTTGACACGTTCTACGAGCAGTACTTC.

Many counts were recorded for this clonotype. The chain employs TRBV24-1 and TRBJ2-5; 9 bases fit TRBD2. Germline V gives CDR1 KGHDR, CDR2 SFDVKD. This CDR3 comprises 16 residues. Trimming cost V 6 bases and J 3 bases; bases outside gene matches: 10. The CDR3 DNA reads TGTGCCACCAGTTCTGGGACTAGCTCCGAAGAAGAGACCCAGTACTTC. Protein product: CATSSGTSSEEETQYF.

In this sample, this clonotype turned up many times. The gene calls are TRBV5-6 and TRBJ1-2; tentatively, D is TRBD1 (5 bases). Germline V CDR1 and CDR2: SGHDT, YYEEEE. Trimming took 2 bases from V and 3 from J, leaving 11 bases between them. CDR3 length: 14 residues. The CDR3 here is CASSFGTTDYGYTF. The CDR3 nucleotides are TGTGCCAGCAGCTTCGGGACTACGGACTATGGCTACACCTTC.

This clonotype came up many times. This chain joins TRBV28 and TRBJ2-3, with D tentatively TRBD2 (5 bases). Germline V gives CDR1 MDHEN, CDR2 SYDVKM. The CDR3 runs 16 residues. V was shortened by 5 bases and J by 0 bases, with 15 bases between the two germline ends. In DNA form, the CDR3 reads TGTGCCAGCAGTGGCGGGCCACGCACGAGCACAGATACGCAGTATTTT. This gives the protein CASSGGPRTSTDTQYF.

This clonotype was seen more than once but under ten times. The chain joins TRBV3-1 to TRBJ2-2, with 8 bases that match TRBD2. Trimming removed 5 bases from V and 6 bases from J; junction bases left unmatched: 11. CDR1 and CDR2 (germline): LGHDT, YNNKEL (reference sequence). This CDR3 has 16 residues. CDR3 coding DNA: TGTGCCAGCAGCTTTGTAGCGGGATTCGACGCCGGGGAGCTGTTTTTT. Translation gives CASSFVAGFDAGELFF.

This clonotype came up many times. V is TRBV11-2 and J is TRBJ2-7; D unresolved. The CDR3 extends over 13 amino acids. CDR1 SGHAT and CDR2 FQNNGV come from the germline V gene. V was trimmed by 1 base and J by 5 bases, leaving 9 bases between them. CDR3 sequence reads: CASSLGRRNEQYF. The CDR3 DNA follows: TGTGCCAGCAGCTTAGGACGGAGAAACGAGCAGTACTTC.

This clonotype has ten or more counts. The V call is TRBV4-1, the J call TRBJ2-7; 8 bases align to TRBD1. Looked up from germline, CDR1 is MGHRA and CDR2 is YSYEKL. J lost 2 bases, V lost 6 bases, and 6 bases had no gene match. The CDR3 has 14 amino acids. The DNA for the CDR3 is TGCGCCAGCAGTGTCACAGGGGGTGCCTACGAGCAGTACTTC. It yields the protein CASSVTGGAYEQYF.